This entry concerns a single TCR beta chain. The antigen is undetermined. The time point here: persistent/refractory GD, antithyroid drugs over 5 years with positive TRAb. With RNA extracted from PBMCs as input, the TCR library was made. Per American Thyroid Association guidelines, Graves' disease was diagnosed. The data belong to a study of regulatory T cells in long-lasting Graves disease. To make TCR beta libraries, researchers used iRepertoire HTBI primers and Arm-PCR of CDR3 regions. TCRdb called the multiplex PCR reads again in MiXCR, with one record for every CDR3 protein. Seen here are hundreds of thousands of distinct CDR3 sequences, roughly a fifth observed once, and the top ten hold about 6.6%. Study-level findings and limits: Whereas about a thousand public clonotypes were shared by new patients, persistent patients shared more, at 2,741. TRBV28 was favored in persistent disease, as were TRBJ1-2 and TRBJ2-5.

Germline V lookup: CDR1 MRHNA, CDR2 SNTAGT. This CDR3 comprises 14 residues. Between the trimmed V and J ends, which lost 8 bases and 6 bases, there was a span of 16 bases. The chain couples TRBV6-4 to TRBJ2-2; possibly TRBD1 for D (5 bases). The clonotype comes from a female donor with Graves disease. The starting material was peripheral blood mononuclear cells (PBMCs), obtained when the disease was refractory, from a patient treated with antithyroid drugs. The CDR3 sequence is CASRQIQGAGELFF. The CDR3 bases are TGTGCCAGCCGTCAGATTCAAGGGGCCGGGGAGCTGTTTTTT.